The entry that follows covers one T cell receptor beta chain sequence. From germline, CDR1 is SGDLS and CDR2 YYNGEE. The CDR3 covers 16 residues. V was clipped by 3 bases and J by 7 bases; unmatched bases: 8. Libraries were prepared by immunoSEQ multiplex PCR; TCRdb keeps only in-frame clonotypes and omits some of them. The sample holds 41,000 or so clones, 89% seen once. The data were taken from a study of T cell changes during pregnancy in multiple sclerosis. This chain links TRBV9 with TRBJ2-1, with 12 bases identical to TRBD2. The sample consisted of CD4+ T cells from peripheral blood mononuclear cells, taken in the first trimester of pregnancy. This receptor was taken from a female donor with multiple sclerosis, enrolled in a pregnancy study. The CDR3: CASSGRLAGVLNEQFF. The CDR3 DNA reads TGTGCCAGCAGCGGTCGACTAGCGGGAGTATTGAATGAGCAGTTCTTC.